This T cell receptor (beta chain) was sequenced during a study of OX40 agonist ivuxolimab in advanced cancers. Background on the study: The patients got ivuxolimab, which is an agonistic anti-OX40 (CD134) antibody. The study's findings and limits: Antigen specificity remained undetermined for the expanded peripheral T cells. Clonal expansion was among the lowest in partial responders at 0.1-3.0 mg/kg, especially CD8+. The mean number of expanded clones was higher in CD8+ T cells than in CD4+.

After removal of 3 bases from V and 2 bases from J, the junction contained 14 bases not matched to a gene. In germline, CDR1 is SGHDN, CDR2 FVKESK. The CDR3 totals 18 residues. For this clone: Its antigen remains unknown.

Only in-frame clones appear in the TCRdb table, and some are missing; sequencing was by immunoSEQ multiplex PCR. This sample yields 30,000 to 40,000 clones, of which about 80% are seen a single time; roughly 20% belongs to the top ten. Source: CD4+ or CD8+ T cells sorted from blood, taken in a trial of the OX40 agonist ivuxolimab. This clonotype was obtained from an adult with an advanced solid tumor such as melanoma, head and neck, liver or kidney cancer. The rearrangement joins TRBV14 to TRBJ2-7; 9 bases agree with TRBD1. CDR3 sequence reads: CASSHLPGQGSTPYEQYF. The CDR3 DNA reads as TGTGCCAGCAGCCATTTACCGGGACAGGGATCGACCCCCTACGAGCAGTACTTC.